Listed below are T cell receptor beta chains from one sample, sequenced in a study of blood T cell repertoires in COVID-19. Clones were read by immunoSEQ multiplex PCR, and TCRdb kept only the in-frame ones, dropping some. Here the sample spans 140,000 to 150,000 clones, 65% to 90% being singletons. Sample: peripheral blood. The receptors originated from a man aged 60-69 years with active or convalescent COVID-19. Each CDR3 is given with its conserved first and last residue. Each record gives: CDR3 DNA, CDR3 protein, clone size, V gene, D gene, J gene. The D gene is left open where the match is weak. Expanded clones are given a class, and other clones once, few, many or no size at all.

cdr3_nt: TGTGCCAGCAGCCTATCGGGCGGGGGAAGGTATGAGCAGTTCTTC
cdr3_aa: CASSLSGGGRYEQFF
clone_size: NA
v_call: TRBV7-9
d_call: TRBD2
j_call: TRBJ2-1

cdr3_nt: TGTGCCAGCAGCCAACAGGGGCTAGCCAAAAACATTCAGTACTTC
cdr3_aa: CASSQQGLAKNIQYF
clone_size: once
v_call: TRBV7-9
d_call: TRBD1
j_call: TRBJ2-4

cdr3_nt: TGTGCCAGCTCACCACTGCCAGCGGGAGGGCCTAATGAGCAGTTCTTC
cdr3_aa: CASSPLPAGGPNEQFF
clone_size: NA
v_call: TRBV18
d_call: TRBD2
j_call: TRBJ2-1

cdr3_nt: TGTGCCTACTCGGGACTCCTGAGCTCCTACGAGCAGTACTTC
cdr3_aa: CAYSGLLSSYEQYF
clone_size: NA
v_call: TRBV30
d_call: NA
j_call: TRBJ2-7

cdr3_nt: TGTGCCAGCTCACCCGGGGTCTCGGGAACTGAAGCTTTCTTT
cdr3_aa: CASSPGVSGTEAFF
clone_size: NA
v_call: TRBV18
d_call: NA
j_call: TRBJ1-1

cdr3_nt: TGTGCCAGCAGGCCGCCTGAGGGCATTGAGCAGTTCTTC
cdr3_aa: CASRPPEGIEQFF
clone_size: NA
v_call: TRBV3-1/TRBV3-2
d_call: NA
j_call: TRBJ2-1

cdr3_nt: TGTGCCAGCAGCTACTCGGACAGGGGGCGAGGTCAGCCCCAGCATTTT
cdr3_aa: CASSYSDRGRGQPQHF
clone_size: NA
v_call: TRBV6-5
d_call: TRBD1
j_call: TRBJ1-5

cdr3_nt: TGTGCCAGCAGCCAAGGTCCTAGCGGGGGGTACAATGAGCAGTTCTTC
cdr3_aa: CASSQGPSGGYNEQFF
clone_size: NA
v_call: TRBV3-1/TRBV3-2
d_call: TRBD2
j_call: TRBJ2-1

cdr3_nt: TGTGCCTGGAGTGTACGACAGAATTCACCCCTCCACTTT
cdr3_aa: CAWSVRQNSPLHF
clone_size: NA
v_call: TRBV30
d_call: NA
j_call: TRBJ1-6

cdr3_nt: TGCGCCAGCAGCTTGGGGGGACAGGTTGCTGCAGGGCAGTACTTC
cdr3_aa: CASSLGGQVAAGQYF
clone_size: once
v_call: TRBV5-1
d_call: TRBD1
j_call: TRBJ2-7

cdr3_nt: TGTGCCAGTAACAATATGGGACAGGGAATTGGAAACTATGGCTACACCTTC
cdr3_aa: CASNNMGQGIGNYGYTF
clone_size: NA
v_call: TRBV19
d_call: TRBD1
j_call: TRBJ1-2

cdr3_nt: TGTGCCAGTAGTTCCTTACAGGGATTTATCGCAGATACGCAGTATTTT
cdr3_aa: CASSSLQGFIADTQYF
clone_size: once
v_call: TRBV2
d_call: NA
j_call: TRBJ2-3

cdr3_nt: TGCGCCAGCACAGGGTCAGCTGGGGGCTACACCTTC
cdr3_aa: CASTGSAGGYTF
clone_size: NA
v_call: TRBV4-3
d_call: NA
j_call: TRBJ1-2

cdr3_nt: TGTGCCATCAGTGACGGGGGGCCCACGGGAGGGAAACTGTTTTTT
cdr3_aa: CAISDGGPTGGKLFF
clone_size: NA
v_call: TRBV10-3
d_call: NA
j_call: TRBJ1-4

cdr3_nt: TGTGCCAGCAGTCAACGGCCAGGCTTCGATAATTCACCCCTCCACTTT
cdr3_aa: CASSQRPGFDNSPLHF
clone_size: NA
v_call: TRBV25-1
d_call: NA
j_call: TRBJ1-6

cdr3_nt: TGTGCCAGTAGTATATCCAGGGCAACAGATACGCAGTATTTT
cdr3_aa: CASSISRATDTQYF
clone_size: NA
v_call: TRBV19
d_call: NA
j_call: TRBJ2-3

cdr3_nt: TGTGCCAGCAGCTTAGTTGAGGGTTCGAACACTGAAGCTTTCTTT
cdr3_aa: CASSLVEGSNTEAFF
clone_size: NA
v_call: TRBV7-9
d_call: NA
j_call: TRBJ1-1

cdr3_nt: TGTGCCAGCAGCCGGGGACAGAGGAAGACCGGGGAGCTGTTTTTT
cdr3_aa: CASSRGQRKTGELFF
clone_size: NA
v_call: TRBV6-5
d_call: TRBD1
j_call: TRBJ2-2

cdr3_nt: TGTGCCACCTATTCTAGCGGGGGGGCTGAGACCCAGTACTTC
cdr3_aa: CATYSSGGAETQYF
clone_size: NA
v_call: TRBV7-8
d_call: TRBD2
j_call: TRBJ2-5

cdr3_nt: TGTGCCAGCAGCGTAGGGGGAGGTGGCTCACCCCTCCACTTT
cdr3_aa: CASSVGGGGSPLHF
clone_size: NA
v_call: TRBV9
d_call: NA
j_call: TRBJ1-6

cdr3_nt: TGTGCCAGCAGCTCCGACAGGGGTAATCAGCCCCAGCATTTT
cdr3_aa: CASSSDRGNQPQHF
clone_size: NA
v_call: TRBV6-5
d_call: TRBD1
j_call: TRBJ1-5

cdr3_nt: TGTGCCAGCAGTTACTCGAGAGGGCAAGAGACCCAGTACTTC
cdr3_aa: CASSYSRGQETQYF
clone_size: NA
v_call: TRBV6-2/TRBV6-3
d_call: NA
j_call: TRBJ2-5

cdr3_nt: TGTGCCAGCAGCTTAGGGACCACAGGTTCTGGAAACACCATATATTTT
cdr3_aa: CASSLGTTGSGNTIYF
clone_size: NA
v_call: TRBV7-6
d_call: NA
j_call: TRBJ1-3

cdr3_nt: TGTGCCAGCAGTTTAGGGCTAGCGGGGACTGGGGCCAACGTCCTGACTTTC
cdr3_aa: CASSLGLAGTGANVLTF
clone_size: NA
v_call: TRBV27
d_call: TRBD2
j_call: TRBJ2-6

cdr3_nt: TGTGCCAGTAGTACCCTAAGAGGAGGGGGCGGAACAGATACGCAGTATTTT
cdr3_aa: CASSTLRGGGGTDTQYF
clone_size: NA
v_call: TRBV19
d_call: NA
j_call: TRBJ2-3

cdr3_nt: TGCGCCAGCAGCCAAGGTCAGGCAGAGAAGAAAGGAAACACCATATATTTT
cdr3_aa: CASSQGQAEKKGNTIYF
clone_size: NA
v_call: TRBV4-1
d_call: NA
j_call: TRBJ1-3

cdr3_nt: TGCGCCAGCAGCCAAGGCGGGATCTCTGGGGCCAACGTCCTGACTTTC
cdr3_aa: CASSQGGISGANVLTF
clone_size: NA
v_call: TRBV4-3
d_call: NA
j_call: TRBJ2-6

cdr3_nt: TGTGCCAGCAGCAAAGCAGGCGGTGGGGACAGGCACAACTATGGCTACACCTTC
cdr3_aa: CASSKAGGGDRHNYGYTF
clone_size: NA
v_call: TRBV21-1
d_call: NA
j_call: TRBJ1-2

cdr3_nt: TGTGCCAGCAGTTTATACGGCCAGGTCAAAGGCACCGGGGAGCTGTTTTTT
cdr3_aa: CASSLYGQVKGTGELFF
clone_size: NA
v_call: TRBV27
d_call: NA
j_call: TRBJ2-2

cdr3_nt: TGTGCCAGCAGTAACCGGGACAGGGGCAACTATGGCTACACCTTC
cdr3_aa: CASSNRDRGNYGYTF
clone_size: NA
v_call: TRBV6-2/TRBV6-3
d_call: TRBD1
j_call: TRBJ1-2

cdr3_nt: TGCGCCAGCAGCTTGGGGGCAGCGGGAGGCTTCAGGCAGTACGAGCAGTACTTC
cdr3_aa: CASSLGAAGGFRQYEQYF
clone_size: NA
v_call: TRBV5-1
d_call: TRBD2
j_call: TRBJ2-7

cdr3_nt: TGTGCCAGTAGTATAGGACAGGGATTGAACACTGAAGCTTTCTTT
cdr3_aa: CASSIGQGLNTEAFF
clone_size: NA
v_call: TRBV19
d_call: TRBD1
j_call: TRBJ1-1